Shown below are 12 T cell receptor beta chains from a single sample sequenced in a study of shared clonotypes between healthy human individuals. Some clones are missing from TCRdb's copy, which holds only in-frame ones; the method was immunoSEQ multiplex PCR. Of 2 million to 2.5 million clones listed, 90% to 95% are singletons. CD45RO-negative, CCR7-selected cells formed the naive CD8 fraction, which excluded terminally differentiated effector memory CD45RA+ cells. The specimen was naive CD8+ T cells from PBMCs. These receptors were taken from a man between 18 and 29 years old in good health. Some clones in this sample may be carry-over from other donors' samples.

The CDR3 DNA reads as TGTGCCAGCACCTCCTGGGGGGACCCAGGCTACGAGCAGTACTTC. Its translation is CASTSWGDPGYEQYF. The chain recombines TRBV13 with TRBJ2-7, with D perhaps matching TRBD2 (6 bases). With 7 bases removed from V and 3 bases from J, the gap between germline ends came to 19 bases. CDR3 length: 15 residues. Germline values: CDR1 PRHDT, CDR2 FYEKMQ (reference sequence).

V is TRBV7-8 and J is TRBJ2-7; 7 bases match TRBD2. From germline, CDR1 is SGHVS and CDR2 FQNEAQ. The CDR3 sequence is 15 residues long. V shed 5 bases and J 0 bases; nucleotides not matched to a gene: 7. The CDR3 sequence is CASSNLAEHSYEQYF. CDR3 sequence (DNA): TGTGCCAGCAGCAACCTAGCGGAGCACTCCTACGAGCAGTACTTC.

This chain links TRBV6-1 with TRBJ1-1; unclear D gene. V lost 6 bases to trimming and J lost 2 bases, with 13 bases between them. Germline loops: CDR1 MNHNS, CDR2 SASEGT. The CDR3 length is 14 residues. The CDR3 nucleotides read TGTGCCAGCAGGGCAGGAGGCTTTAACACTGAAGCTTTCTTT. Translation: CASRAGGFNTEAFF.

This clone was recorded only once. The chain has TRBV2 and TRBJ2-7; D remains unclear. V was trimmed by 7 bases and J by 3 bases, leaving 10 bases between them. Looked up from germline, CDR1 is SNHLY and CDR2 is FYNNEI. The CDR3 is 12 residues long. CDR3 nucleotide sequence: TGTGCCAGCAAGACGGATGTCTACGAGCAGTACTTC. Translation gives CASKTDVYEQYF.

The V gene is TRBV13, the J gene TRBJ2-3; no definite D call. Trimming removed 4 bases at V and 1 base at J, with 24 bases between. Per the germline V gene, CDR1 is PRHDT and CDR2 is FYEKMQ (reference sequence). This CDR3 is built from 19 residues. CDR3 amino acids: CASSSGHWVAFTRTDTQYF. CDR3 nucleotide sequence: TGTGCCAGCAGCTCCGGCCATTGGGTCGCGTTCACCCGCACAGATACGCAGTATTTT.

The V and J genes are TRBV28 and TRBJ2-2; TRBD1 aligns across 8 bases. This CDR3 has 14 amino acids. The germline gives CDR1 MDHEN, CDR2 SYDVKM. The J segment lost 5 bases and the V segment lost 4 bases, leaving 3 bases of the junction unmatched. CDR3 sequence (DNA): TGTGCCAGCAGTTCGACAGGGGATACCGGGGAGCTGTTTTTT. It specifies CASSSTGDTGELFF.

This clone has just one count. The rearrangement links TRBV19 to TRBJ2-1, with a possible D match to TRBD2 (5 bases). The CDR3 covers 15 residues. Per germline, CDR1 LNHDA and CDR2 SQIVND (reference sequence). Trimming removed 4 bases at V and 4 bases at J, with 14 bases between. This chain's CDR3 is CASSTGLVIYNEQFF. The CDR3 DNA is TGTGCCAGTAGTACCGGACTGGTGATATACAATGAGCAGTTCTTC.

V usage is TRBV7-6 and J usage is TRBJ1-3; D unclear. CDR3 length equals 14 residues. The V gene's germline CDR1 is SGHVS and CDR2 FNYEAQ. V lost 1 base and J 2 bases, leaving 6 bases between the germline ends. DNA for the CDR3: TGTGCCAGCAGCTTAGAGGCGCCTGGAAACACCATATATTTT. This codes for CASSLEAPGNTIYF.

The V and J genes are TRBV27 and TRBJ2-7; TRBD1 matches 10 bases. Germline V gene lookup returns CDR1 MNHEY and CDR2 SMNVEV (reference sequence). This CDR3 is built from 16 residues. Trimming cost V 5 bases and J 4 bases; bases outside gene matches: 11. The CDR3 spells CASSPSPGTGEYEQYF. The CDR3 nucleotides are TGTGCCAGCAGTCCCTCACCCGGGACAGGGGAGTACGAGCAGTACTTC.

The chain couples TRBV7-6 to TRBJ2-7; no clear D. Germline V CDR1 and CDR2: SGHVS, FNYEAQ. This CDR3 is built from 12 residues. The germline V and J ends were trimmed by 5 bases and 2 bases, with 7 bases remaining between them. CDR3 in DNA: TGTGCCAGCAGCCCCCTTACCTACGAGCAGTACTTC. Protein sequence: CASSPLTYEQYF.

As regards this clone: The same CDR3 is also encoded by other DNA sequences in this sample. This rearrangement joins TRBV27 to TRBJ2-7, with D tentatively TRBD1 (5 bases). CDR1 is MNHEY and CDR2 is SMNVEV in the germline V gene (reference sequence). V dropped 3 bases and J dropped 2 bases, with 11 bases sitting between them. The CDR3 extends over 14 amino acids. CDR3 residues: CASSLGRVAYEQYF. The CDR3 DNA follows: TGTGCCAGCAGTTTGGGCAGGGTGGCCTACGAGCAGTACTTC.

The chain couples TRBV2 to TRBJ1-2; no clear D gene. CDR1 is SNHLY, CDR2 FYNNEI, per germline. Trimming left V 6 bases short and J 0 bases short, with 11 bases between. The CDR3 is 14 residues long. CDR3 bases: TGTGCCAGCAGGACCGGAGGAGCTAACTATGGCTACACCTTC. Encoded protein: CASRTGGANYGYTF.